The 28 T cell receptor beta chains presented below share a single source sample, sequenced in a study of T-cell memory formation after mild COVID-19. One entry per CDR3 protein results from TCRdb running MiXCR on the 5' RACE reads. In the table there are 470,000 or so distinct CDR3 sequences, roughly 20% of which are singletons. What was sequenced was PBMCs or a T cell subset sorted from them (not recorded which). All receptors derive from an adult woman who had mild COVID-19 (a few samples of this study predate the infection). Cell type and time point are not known.

The chain employs TRBV7-3 and TRBJ2-2; D is tentatively TRBD1 or TRBD2 (5 bases each). The V end lost 2 bases, the J end lost 9 bases, and 13 bases lay between the germline ends. This CDR3 is 14 amino acids long. Looked up from germline, CDR1 is SGHTA and CDR2 is FQGTGA. The CDR3: CASSLDRGTRELFF. CDR3 DNA: TGTGCCAGCAGCTTAGACCGAGGGACCCGGGAGCTGTTTTTT.

This chain links TRBV19 with TRBJ2-7, with D tentatively TRBD1 or TRBD2 (6 bases each). V dropped 3 bases and J dropped 4 bases, with 22 bases sitting between them. Germline V CDR1 and CDR2: LNHDA, SQIVND (reference sequence). CDR3 size: 17 residues. The CDR3, as DNA: TGTGCCAGTAGTATTGAACCAACAGGGCGGGGAGTTTACGAGCAGTACTTC. Its protein product is CASSIEPTGRGVYEQYF.

The gene calls are TRBV4-1 and TRBJ2-7; tentative D call: TRBD2 (6 bases). Trimming removed 3 bases at V and 2 bases at J, with 14 bases between. Germline V gives CDR1 MGHRA, CDR2 YSYEKL. The CDR3 covers 15 residues. As DNA, the CDR3 is TGCGCCAGCAGCCAGGTGACGGGAGATGCCTACGAGCAGTACTTC. Protein sequence: CASSQVTGDAYEQYF.

The V and J genes are TRBV11-1 and TRBJ1-1; 7 positions match TRBD1. Germline assignment: CDR1 SGHAT and CDR2 FQDESV (reference sequence). This CDR3 has 18 residues. V lost 4 bases to trimming and J lost 0 bases; unmatched junction nucleotides: 14. CDR3 region: CASSSQGRRGIMNTEAFF. CDR3 DNA sequence: TGTGCCAGCAGCTCACAGGGGAGGCGGGGAATAATGAACACTGAAGCTTTCTTT.

This clonotype was detected only a few times. The rearrangement uses TRBV18 and TRBJ1-1; D is uncertain. The CDR3 has 15 amino acids. CDR1 is KGHSH and CDR2 is LQKENI in the germline V gene. V was trimmed by 1 base and J by 4 bases, leaving 13 bases between them. The CDR3 nucleotides read TGTGCCAGCTCACCACGGGTCGACGGGTCCACTGAAGCTTTCTTT. Translating gives CASSPRVDGSTEAFF.

The chain has TRBV24-1 and TRBJ1-2; maybe TRBD1 (6 bases). CDR3 length: 13 amino acids. V was cut by 2 bases and J by 7 bases, with 10 bases left in between. CDR1 and CDR2 from the germline V gene are KGHDR and SFDVKD. This CDR3 reads CATSDSRGGGYTF. The CDR3 region has the DNA TGTGCCACCAGTGATTCCAGGGGTGGTGGCTACACCTTC.

V is TRBV5-1 and J is TRBJ2-7; D may be TRBD2 (5 bases). The CDR3 runs to 15 residues. With 1 base removed from V and 2 bases from J, the gap between germline ends came to 13 bases. The V gene's germline CDR1 is SGHRS and CDR2 YFSETQ. The CDR3 here is CASSLLSATTYEQYF. The CDR3 nucleotides read TGCGCCAGCAGCTTGTTGTCGGCGACTACCTACGAGCAGTACTTC.

The genes are TRBV30 and TRBJ2-2, with TRBD2 as a possible D gene (5 bases). Germline values: CDR1 GTSNPN, CDR2 SVGIG (reference sequence). The CDR3 contains 14 residues. Trimming shortened V by 4 bases and J by 2 bases, and 11 bases separated the two germline ends. The CDR3 nucleotides read TGTGCCTGGATGAGGGTTGGTAACACCGGGGAGCTGTTTTTT. Amino acids: CAWMRVGNTGELFF.

The chain joins TRBV27 to TRBJ2-1, with TRBD1 matching 7 bases. This CDR3 contains 13 residues. Trimming took 7 bases from V and 13 from J; bases not matched to a gene: 13. Germline CDR1 MNHEY, CDR2 SMNVEV (reference sequence). CDR3 amino acids: CASTRTGTVLQFF. CDR3 DNA sequence: TGTGCCAGCACTCGGACCGGGACAGTTCTTCAGTTCTTC.

The chain employs TRBV20-1 and TRBJ2-6; the D is unclear. CDR1 is DFQATT and CDR2 is SNEGSKA in the germline V gene (reference sequence). The V and J ends lost 5 bases and 0 bases respectively, with 8 bases between them. This CDR3 has 14 amino acids. Here the CDR3 DNA reads TGCAGTGCTTCTGAGAACTCTGGGGCCAACGTCCTGACTTTC. Translation gives CSASENSGANVLTF.

This clonotype was seen ten or more times. This chain uses TRBV19 with TRBJ2-1; 10 bases are shared with TRBD2. V gave up 6 bases and J gave up 4 bases; unmatched junction bases: 9. The CDR3 contains 16 residues. Germline lookup yields CDR1 LNHDA and CDR2 SQIVND (reference sequence). This CDR3 reads CASRGSVAGGYNEQFF. CDR3 sequence (DNA): TGTGCCAGTAGAGGTTCGGTAGCGGGAGGTTACAATGAGCAGTTCTTC.

This rearrangement joins TRBV6-5 to TRBJ1-3; TRBD1 matches at 7 bases. J was trimmed by 2 bases and V by 6 bases; bases with no gene match: 7. This CDR3 comprises 15 residues. Germline CDR1 is MNHEY and CDR2 is SVGAGI. CDR3 nucleotide sequence: TGTGCCAGCAGCCCGATAACAGGGGCTGGAAACACCATATATTTT. This translates into CASSPITGAGNTIYF.

This clonotype was seen more than once but under ten times. The chain joins TRBV4-1 to TRBJ1-1, with D possibly matching TRBD1 (5 bases). Per germline, CDR1 MGHRA and CDR2 YSYEKL. This CDR3 has 13 amino acids. V dropped 1 base and J dropped 7 bases, with 10 bases sitting between them. The DNA for the CDR3 is TGCGCCAGCAGCCAAGGGTGGGGGATTGAAGCTTTCTTT. This encodes CASSQGWGIEAFF.

This clonotype was picked up many times. The chain recombines TRBV5-1 with TRBJ2-3, with 8 nucleotides matching TRBD2. This CDR3 region has 15 residues. Germline V lookup: CDR1 SGHRS, CDR2 YFSETQ. V lost 4 bases, J lost 0 bases, and 4 bases stayed unmatched. The CDR3 bases are TGCGCCAGCAGCCCCATAGCGGGGAGCACAGATACGCAGTATTTT. This codes for CASSPIAGSTDTQYF.

This clonotype came up a few times. Mismatch with germline at one junction end may stem from a read error. The chain employs TRBV5-1 and TRBJ1-2, with D perhaps matching TRBD1 (5 bases). This CDR3 has 13 amino acids. From germline, CDR1 is SGHRS and CDR2 YFSETQ. The CDR3 nucleotides are TGTGCCAGCAGTTTGGGGGCTAACTATGGCTACACCTTC. Translated, it gives CASSLGANYGYTF.

The V and J genes are TRBV11-1 and TRBJ2-1; TRBD2 matches at 15 bases. The CDR3 length is 17 residues. The germline V gene has CDR1 SGHAT and CDR2 FQDESV (reference sequence). V gave up 4 bases and J gave up 7 bases; unmatched junction bases: 8. The CDR3 loop is CASSSSAGTSGRNEQFF. As DNA, the CDR3 is TGTGCCAGCAGCTCATCCGCCGGGACTAGCGGGAGGAATGAGCAGTTCTTC.

This clonotype was found many times. This sequence joins TRBV7-9 and TRBJ2-1; perhaps TRBD2 as D (5 bases). V lost 1 base and J 7 bases, leaving 14 bases between the germline ends. CDR1 and CDR2 from the germline V gene are SEHNR and FQNEAQ (reference sequence). The CDR3 covers 15 residues. CDR3 protein: CASSLGGNGKNEQFF. The CDR3 DNA follows: TGTGCCAGCAGCTTAGGAGGGAACGGAAAAAATGAGCAGTTCTTC.

The chain couples TRBV24-1 to TRBJ2-2, with unresolved D. The CDR3 sequence is 13 residues long. V lost 10 bases to trimming and J lost 0 bases, with 8 bases between them. Germline CDR1 reads KGHDR; CDR2 reads SFDVKD. CDR3 DNA sequence: TGTGCCACGCGCAGTCCGAACACCGGGGAGCTGTTTTTT. Amino acid sequence: CATRSPNTGELFF.

This clonotype has a count of ten or more. The chain uses TRBV18 and TRBJ2-4; 9 bases align to TRBD1. The CDR3 sequence is 18 residues long. Trimming removed 1 base from V and 1 base from J; junction bases left unmatched: 8. The germline V gene encodes CDR1 KGHSH and CDR2 LQKENI. The CDR3 DNA is TGTGCCAGCTCACCACGCGGACCGGGACAGGGTGCCAAAAACATTCAGTACTTC. It codes for CASSPRGPGQGAKNIQYF.

The CDR3 coding sequence is TGCGCCAGCAGTCGACAAAATGGTGATGAGCAGTTCTTC. It translates to CASSRQNGDEQFF. V is TRBV5-1 and J is TRBJ2-1; D gene ambiguous. Between the trimmed V and J ends, which lost 5 bases and 8 bases, there was a span of 14 bases. Germline V gives CDR1 SGHRS, CDR2 YFSETQ. The CDR3 spans 13 residues.

This sequence joins TRBV9 and TRBJ1-2; no definite D call. The CDR3 loop spans 14 amino acids. Germline CDR1 is SGDLS and CDR2 is YYNGEE. Trimming removed 4 bases at V and 3 bases at J, with 13 bases between. This CDR3 reads CASSLSRADYGYTF. CDR3 coding DNA: TGTGCCAGCAGCCTATCCCGTGCGGACTATGGCTACACCTTC.

There are many counts of this clonotype. The rearrangement links TRBV3-1 to TRBJ2-7; D gene unclear. Deletions cut 3 bases from V and 1 base from J, with 4 bases between. This CDR3 has 12 residues. The germline V gene encodes CDR1 LGHDT and CDR2 YNNKEL (reference sequence). CDR3 in DNA: TGTGCCAGCAGCCAGTTGTCCTACGAGCAGTACTTC. This codes for CASSQLSYEQYF.

The rearrangement joins TRBV20-1 to TRBJ2-3, with D uncertain. Germline V gives CDR1 DFQATT, CDR2 SNEGSKA (reference sequence). The length of the CDR3 is 19 residues. The ends were cut back, 2 bases at V and 5 bases at J, with 29 bases in the middle. CDR3 sequence reads: CSARSPLVVAARFLDTQYF. DNA of the CDR3: TGCAGTGCTAGATCCCCCCTAGTAGTGGCCGCTCGATTTTTAGATACGCAGTATTTT.

Here the CDR3 DNA reads TGTGCCAGCAGTTACTCTCTAAGTCCCACAGATACGCAGTATTTT. Its protein product is CASSYSLSPTDTQYF. This chain links TRBV6-2 or TRBV6-3 with TRBJ2-3; D remains unclear. Germline V gene lookup returns CDR1 MNHEY and CDR2 SVGEGT. Trimming left V 0 bases short and J 2 bases short, with 9 bases between. The CDR3 has 15 residues.

In this sample, this clonotype turned up a few times. The chain is built from TRBV7-9 and TRBJ1-2; D is perhaps TRBD1 (5 bases). V lost 5 bases to trimming and J lost 8 bases, with 15 bases between them. In germline, CDR1 is SEHNR, CDR2 FQNEAQ (reference sequence). The CDR3 is 13 amino acids. CDR3 residues: CASSLAGGRGYTF. Here the CDR3 DNA reads TGTGCCAGCAGCCTCGCTGGGGGGAGAGGCTACACCTTC.

This chain uses TRBV7-2 with TRBJ1-1; the D is unclear. V lost 0 bases and J lost 4, with 6 bases in between. Germline lookup yields CDR1 SGHTA and CDR2 FQGNSA. The length of the CDR3 is 13 residues. The CDR3, as DNA: TGTGCCAGCAGCTTAGCCCAGAGCACTGAAGCTTTCTTT. It encodes CASSLAQSTEAFF.

The V call is TRBV7-2, the J call TRBJ2-7, with D perhaps matching TRBD1 (6 bases). This CDR3 region has 14 residues. V was clipped by 7 bases and J by 3 bases, with 16 bases between them. The germline V gene encodes CDR1 SGHTA and CDR2 FQGNSA. The CDR3 reads CASKPGQVNYEQYF. In nucleotides, the CDR3 is TGTGCCAGCAAGCCGGGACAAGTAAACTACGAGCAGTACTTC.

This clonotype occurred a few times. The rearrangement joins TRBV12-5 to TRBJ2-1, with D possibly TRBD1 on 6 matching bases. V lost 0 bases and J lost 8, with 20 bases in between. The CDR3 covers 17 residues. Germline CDR1 reads LGHNT; CDR2 reads FRNRAP. The CDR3: CASGLVVRGSRTYEQFF. In DNA form, the CDR3 reads TGTGCTAGTGGTTTGGTCGTCAGGGGTAGCCGGACGTATGAGCAGTTCTTC.